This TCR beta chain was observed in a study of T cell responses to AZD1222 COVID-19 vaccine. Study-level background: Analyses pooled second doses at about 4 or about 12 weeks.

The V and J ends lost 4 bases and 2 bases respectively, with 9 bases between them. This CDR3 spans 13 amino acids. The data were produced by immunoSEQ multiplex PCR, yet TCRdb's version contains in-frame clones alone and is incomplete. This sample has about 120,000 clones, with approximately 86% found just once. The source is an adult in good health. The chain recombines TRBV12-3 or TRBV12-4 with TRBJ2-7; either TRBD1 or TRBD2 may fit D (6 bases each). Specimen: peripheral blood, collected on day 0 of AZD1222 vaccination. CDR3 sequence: CASSSRGPYEQYF. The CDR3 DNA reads TGTGCCAGCAGTTCCCGGGGGCCCTACGAGCAGTACTTC.